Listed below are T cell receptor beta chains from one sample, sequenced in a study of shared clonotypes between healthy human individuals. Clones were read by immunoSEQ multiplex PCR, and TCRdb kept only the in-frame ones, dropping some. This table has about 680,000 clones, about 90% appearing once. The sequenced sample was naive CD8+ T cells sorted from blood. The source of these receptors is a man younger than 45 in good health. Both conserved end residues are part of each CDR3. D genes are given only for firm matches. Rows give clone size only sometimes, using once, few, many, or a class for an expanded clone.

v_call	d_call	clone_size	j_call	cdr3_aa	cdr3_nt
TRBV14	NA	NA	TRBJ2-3	CASSQDGLGSADTQYF	TGTGCCAGCAGCCAAGATGGTTTGGGGAGTGCAGATACGCAGTATTTT
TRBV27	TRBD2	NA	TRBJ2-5	CASSSESPLAGGQETQYF	TGTGCCAGCAGTTCAGAAAGTCCTCTAGCGGGAGGGCAAGAGACCCAGTACTTC
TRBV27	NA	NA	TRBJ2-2	CASSLGQGIPGELFF	TGTGCCAGCAGTTTGGGGCAGGGAATTCCCGGGGAGCTGTTTTTT
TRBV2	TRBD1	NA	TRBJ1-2	CASMGDSKIYGYTF	TGTGCCAGCATGGGGGACAGCAAAATCTATGGCTACACCTTC
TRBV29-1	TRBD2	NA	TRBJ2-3	CSVVGLAGVIDTQYF	TGCAGCGTTGTAGGGCTAGCGGGAGTGATAGATACGCAGTATTTT
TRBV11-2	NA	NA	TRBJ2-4	CASSLESWNIQYF	TGTGCCAGCAGCTTAGAGAGTTGGAACATTCAGTACTTC
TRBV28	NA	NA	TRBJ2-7	CASSYTRSYEQYF	TGTGCCAGCAGTTATACCCGGTCCTACGAGCAGTACTTC
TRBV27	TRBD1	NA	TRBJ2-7	CASSSGTGSEQYF	TGTGCCAGCAGCTCCGGGACAGGTTCCGAGCAGTACTTC
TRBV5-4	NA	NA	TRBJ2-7	CASSLKSGLAYEQYF	TGTGCCAGCAGCTTGAAAAGCGGCCTGGCCTACGAGCAGTACTTC
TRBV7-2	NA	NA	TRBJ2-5	CASNPDRNQETQYF	TGTGCCAGCAACCCCGACAGAAACCAAGAGACCCAGTACTTC
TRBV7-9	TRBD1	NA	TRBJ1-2	CASTNGDRANYGYTF	TGTGCCAGCACCAATGGGGACAGGGCGAACTATGGCTACACCTTC
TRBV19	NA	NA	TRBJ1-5	CASSIGTGGRLLNQPQHF	TGTGCCAGTAGTATTGGAACAGGAGGCCGACTACTGAATCAGCCCCAGCATTTT
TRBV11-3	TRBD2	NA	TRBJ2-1	CASSLDALAGYNEQFF	TGTGCCAGCAGCTTAGATGCCCTAGCGGGGTACAATGAGCAGTTCTTC
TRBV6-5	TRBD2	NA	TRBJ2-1	CASTPGLEDNEQFF	TGTGCCAGCACCCCGGGACTAGAAGACAATGAGCAGTTCTTC
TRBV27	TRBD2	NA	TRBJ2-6	CASSLTSGSSSGANVLTF	TGTGCCAGCAGTCTAACTAGCGGGAGTTCCTCTGGGGCCAACGTCCTGACTTTC
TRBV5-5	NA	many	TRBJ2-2	CASSPEHSGELFF	TGTGCCAGCAGCCCCGAGCATTCCGGGGAGCTGTTTTTT
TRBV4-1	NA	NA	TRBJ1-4	CASSPIVTGIWSEKLFF	TGCGCCAGCAGCCCTATAGTGACCGGGATTTGGAGTGAAAAACTGTTTTTT
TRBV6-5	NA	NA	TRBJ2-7	CASSYGVTGSPYEQYF	TGTGCCAGCAGTTACGGTGTAACGGGGTCCCCCTACGAGCAGTACTTC
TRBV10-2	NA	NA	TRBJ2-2	CASLETNANTGELFF	TGCGCCAGTTTAGAGACAAATGCGAACACCGGGGAGCTGTTTTTT
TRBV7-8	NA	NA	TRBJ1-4	CASSLRIREEGEKLFF	TGTGCCAGCAGCTTACGAATCCGGGAAGAAGGTGAAAAACTGTTTTTT
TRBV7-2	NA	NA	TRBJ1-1	CASSLFGQGTEAFF	TGTGCCAGCAGCTTATTCGGGCAAGGGACTGAAGCTTTCTTT
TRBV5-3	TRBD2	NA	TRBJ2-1	CARSWAVREGLDEQFF	TGTGCCAGAAGCTGGGCGGTGCGGGAGGGTTTGGATGAGCAGTTCTTC
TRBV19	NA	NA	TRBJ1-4	CASSIWEEEKLFF	TGTGCCAGTAGTATTTGGGAGGAGGAAAAACTGTTTTTT
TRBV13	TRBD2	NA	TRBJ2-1	CASSAIPGLAVNNEQFF	TGTGCCAGCAGCGCAATTCCGGGACTAGCGGTGAACAATGAACAGTTCTTC
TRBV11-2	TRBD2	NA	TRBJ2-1	CASRYRGGLAGPYNEQFF	TGTGCCAGCCGGTATAGGGGAGGACTAGCGGGACCCTACAATGAGCAGTTCTTC
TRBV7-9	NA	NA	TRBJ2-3	CASSATLGEEDTDTQYF	TGTGCCAGCAGCGCTACGTTAGGGGAGGAGGACACAGATACGCAGTATTTT
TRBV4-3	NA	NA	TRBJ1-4	CARTYLGPTRGEKLFF	TGCGCCAGGACATATTTAGGACCCACCCGAGGAGAAAAACTGTTTTTT
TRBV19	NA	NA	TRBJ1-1	CASSTLSPNTEAFF	TGTGCCAGTAGTACGCTTAGCCCGAACACTGAAGCTTTCTTT
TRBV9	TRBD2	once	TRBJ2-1	CASSQGETSGRGDNEQFF	TGTGCCAGCAGCCAGGGAGAAACTAGCGGGAGAGGTGACAATGAGCAGTTCTTC
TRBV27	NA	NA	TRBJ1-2	CASSLSRGGYGYTF	TGTGCCAGCAGTTTGAGCAGGGGAGGCTATGGCTACACCTTC
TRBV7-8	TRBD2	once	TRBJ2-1	CASSFAGGSSYNEQFF	TGTGCCAGCAGCTTCGCGGGAGGGAGCTCCTACAATGAGCAGTTCTTC
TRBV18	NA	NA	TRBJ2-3	CASSPPSGTAFF	TGTGCCAGCTCACCTCCTTCAGGGACGGCGTTTTTT
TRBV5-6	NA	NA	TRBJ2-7	CASSQWGASAYEQYF	TGTGCCAGCAGCCAGTGGGGGGCATCCGCCTACGAGCAGTACTTC
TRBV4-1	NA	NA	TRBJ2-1	CASSQEGVTSFNEQFF	TGCGCCAGCAGCCAAGAAGGAGTGACTAGTTTCAATGAGCAGTTCTTC
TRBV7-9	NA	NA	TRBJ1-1	CASSPRTLNTEAFF	TGTGCCAGCAGCCCCCGGACACTGAACACTGAAGCTTTCTTT
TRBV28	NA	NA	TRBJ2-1	CASSLAGGFEQFF	TGTGCCAGCAGTTTAGCGGGCGGATTCGAGCAGTTCTTC
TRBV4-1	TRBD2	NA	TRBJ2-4	CASSQDWSSGRLRNIQYF	TGCGCCAGCAGCCAAGATTGGTCTAGCGGGAGGTTACGAAACATTCAGTACTTC
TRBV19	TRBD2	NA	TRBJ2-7	CASSTPSGSFYEQYF	TGTGCCAGTAGTACCCCTAGCGGGAGTTTCTACGAGCAGTACTTC
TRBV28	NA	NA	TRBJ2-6	CASSWISGANVLTF	TGTGCCAGCAGTTGGATCTCTGGGGCCAACGTCCTGACTTTC
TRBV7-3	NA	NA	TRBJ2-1	CASSFPGANEQFF	TGTGCCAGCAGCTTCCCGGGGGCCAATGAGCAGTTCTTC
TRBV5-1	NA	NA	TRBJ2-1	CASSLVGLHNEQFF	TGCGCCAGCAGCTTGGTAGGGCTCCACAATGAGCAGTTCTTC
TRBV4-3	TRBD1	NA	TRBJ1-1	CASSQTGGRTEAFF	TGCGCCAGCAGCCAAACAGGGGGGAGGACTGAAGCTTTCTTT
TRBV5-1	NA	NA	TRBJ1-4	CASSLEGITNEKLFF	TGCGCCAGCAGCTTGGAGGGGATTACTAATGAAAAACTGTTTTTT
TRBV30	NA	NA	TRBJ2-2	CAWSTIFSGELFF	TGTGCCTGGAGTACAATATTTAGTGGGGAGCTGTTTTTT
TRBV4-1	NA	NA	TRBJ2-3	CASSQESRVLADTQYF	TGCGCCAGCAGCCAAGAATCCAGGGTCCTGGCAGATACGCAGTATTTT
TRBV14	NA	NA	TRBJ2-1	CASSQEGPESSYNEQFF	TGTGCCAGCAGCCAAGAGGGCCCTGAATCCTCCTACAATGAGCAGTTCTTC
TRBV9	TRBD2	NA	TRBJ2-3	CASSAGLAATDTQYF	TGTGCCAGCAGCGCGGGACTAGCGGCGACAGATACGCAGTATTTT
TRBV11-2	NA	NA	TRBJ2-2	CASSPLTGELFF	TGTGCCAGCAGCCCCCTGACCGGGGAGCTGTTTTTT
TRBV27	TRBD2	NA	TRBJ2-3	CASSSPQRGADTQYF	TGTGCCAGCAGTTCCCCGCAGCGGGGCGCAGATACGCAGTATTTT
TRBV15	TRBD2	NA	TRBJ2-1	CATSGREYNEQFF	TGTGCCACTAGCGGGAGAGAATACAATGAGCAGTTCTTC
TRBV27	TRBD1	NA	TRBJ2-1	CASSSGGYNEQFF	TGTGCCAGCAGTTCAGGGGGCTACAATGAGCAGTTCTTC
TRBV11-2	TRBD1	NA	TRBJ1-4	CASSLDPLAGGATNEKLFF	TGTGCCAGCAGCTTAGACCCCCTTGCAGGGGGCGCAACTAATGAAAAACTGTTTTTT
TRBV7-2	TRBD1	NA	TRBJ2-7	CASSLNRGRENEQYF	TGTGCCAGCAGCCTCAACAGGGGGCGAGAGAACGAGCAGTACTTC
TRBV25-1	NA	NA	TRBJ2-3	CASSDGGSRSTDTQYF	TGTGCCAGCAGTGATGGGGGGTCTCGCAGCACAGATACGCAGTATTTT